This T cell receptor (beta chain) was recovered during a study of CD8 T cells in Susac syndrome. Study as a whole: At the time of blood draw, patients with Susac syndrome were therapy-naive, receiving corticosteroids, or receiving intravenous immunoglobulin alone.

RNA totalling roughly 0.45 to 1 ug underwent reverse transcription with random hexamers. One entry per CDR3 protein, called by TCRdb with MiXCR from the immunoSEQ multiplex PCR reads. Of about 82,000 distinct CDR3 sequences in the sample, 90% to 97% are singletons; the top ten hold about 0.68%. The study's findings and limits: It was in TEMRA cells and active patients that Susac CD8+ clonal expansion peaked. The total CD8+ repertoires contained under 20 Susac-specific public clones, and the CD8+ TEMRA repertoires contained about 5.

The CDR3 loop spans 11 amino acids. Germline V lookup: CDR1 ENHRY, CDR2 SYGVKD. V lost 10 bases to trimming and J lost 9 bases, with 16 bases between them. A note on this clonotype: Its target is not known.

Negative isolation yielded the CD8+ and CD4+ T cells, while FACS enriched the TEMRA cells. The J gene is TRBJ2-7, the V gene TRBV10-3; D is perhaps TRBD1 or TRBD2 (5 bases each). Sequencing used CD8+ T cells from PBMCs. This clonotype was obtained from a human donor with Susac syndrome. DNA for the CDR3: TGTGCCACCGGGACCGGCCTCGGGCAGTACTTC. Encoded protein: CATGTGLGQYF.